A selection of T cell receptor beta chains follows, all from one sample in a study of T cell repertoires in cytomegalovirus infection. MiXCR, applied by TCRdb to the reads, yields one record per CDR3 protein. The table lists 90,000 to 130,000 distinct CDR3 sequences, about 9.5% of them singletons. The antigens of these receptors remain unknown. Material for sequencing was PBMCs, sequenced either directly or after in vitro stimulation (not recorded which). The receptors come from a human donor in good health (CMV status not recorded). Some clones in this sample may be carry-over from other donors' samples. Both conserved end residues are part of each CDR3. D genes are given only for firm matches. Where a row states a size, it is once, few, many or the class of an expanded clone; other rows omit it.

J | V | size | D | CDR3 | DNA
TRBJ1-2 | TRBV12-3/TRBV12-4 | many | . | CASSPGRVNYGYTF | TGTGCCAGCAGCCCAGGACGGGTAAACTATGGCTACACCTTC
TRBJ1-2 | TRBV6-6 | . | . | CASRPPSDRTFYGYTF | TGTGCCAGCAGACCCCCCTCTGACAGAACCTTCTATGGCTACACCTTC
TRBJ2-3 | TRBV4-3 | many | TRBD2 | CASSQGRASGRPDTQYF | TGCGCCAGCAGCCAAGGCCGAGCTAGCGGGAGGCCAGATACGCAGTATTTT
TRBJ2-1 | TRBV6-5 | many | TRBD2 | CASRLRESSYNEQFF | TGTGCCAGCAGACTGCGGGAGAGCTCCTACAATGAGCAGTTCTTC
TRBJ1-3 | TRBV11-2 | many | . | CASTPGSSGNTIYF | TGTGCCAGCACCCCTGGGAGCTCTGGAAACACCATATATTTT
TRBJ2-1 | TRBV7-8 | many | . | CASSSAYYNEQFF | TGTGCCAGCAGCTCGGCGTATTACAATGAGCAGTTCTTC
TRBJ2-3 | TRBV6-1 | many | TRBD2 | CASSGGLAEQDTQYF | TGTGCCAGCAGTGGAGGACTAGCGGAACAAGATACGCAGTATTTT
TRBJ2-1 | TRBV14 | . | . | CASSPSLRGHEQFF | TGTGCCAGCAGCCCATCACTACGGGGGCATGAGCAGTTCTTC
TRBJ2-3 | TRBV9 | few | . | CASSVVGGWVGTDTQYF | TGTGCCAGCAGCGTAGTCGGAGGGTGGGTCGGAACAGATACGCAGTATTTT
TRBJ1-4 | TRBV4-1 | . | . | CASSQGGGYRSEKLFF | TGCGCCAGCAGCCAAGGGGGGGGGTATCGTTCTGAAAAACTGTTTTTT
TRBJ1-3 | TRBV29-1 | once | TRBD1 | CSVEDSVTGDANTIYF | TGCAGCGTTGAAGATTCGGTGACAGGGGACGCGAACACCATATATTTT
TRBJ2-1 | TRBV19 | . | TRBD2 | CASSKRGAGDSYNEQFF | TGTGCCAGTAGTAAACGAGGAGCGGGGGACTCCTACAATGAGCAGTTCTTC
TRBJ2-1 | TRBV6-1 | . | . | CASRSAHAKYNEQFF | TGTGCCAGCCGGAGCGCCCACGCGAAATACAATGAGCAGTTCTTC